What follows are 8 T cell receptor beta chains derived from one specimen sequenced in a study of blood T cell repertoires in COVID-19. Assay: immunoSEQ multiplex PCR; the TCRdb copy retains only in-frame clones and omits some. This table has 290,000 or so clones, 80% to 95% appearing once. Sequencing input: PBMCs or T cells enriched from blood (not recorded which). Source of these receptors: a woman aged 25-40 years who had recovered from COVID-19.

This sequence joins TRBV7-8 and TRBJ1-4; 10 bases are a match to TRBD1. With V trimmed by 8 bases and J by 6 bases, 15 bases remained unmatched. Per the germline V gene, CDR1 is SGHVS and CDR2 is FQNEAQ. The CDR3 sequence is 17 residues long. The CDR3 sequence is CASRQLPGGTGDEKLFF. Here the CDR3 DNA reads TGTGCCAGCCGTCAACTTCCGGGTGGGACAGGGGATGAAAAACTGTTTTTT. Complete variable domain (other parts from reference TRBV7-8 and TRBJ1-4): GAGVSQSPRYKVAKRGQDVALRCDPISGHVSLFWYQQALGQGPEFLTYFQNEAQLDKSGLPSDRFFAERPEGSVSTLKIQRTQQEDSAVYLCASRQLPGGTGDEKLFFGSGTQLSVL.

The V gene is TRBV9, the J gene TRBJ2-1; TRBD2 aligns across 10 bases. Germline CDR1 SGDLS, CDR2 YYNGEE. The CDR3 sequence is 16 residues long. V was clipped by 0 bases and J by 8 bases; unmatched bases: 8. The CDR3 sequence: CASSVAPSGSQDEQFF. In DNA, the CDR3 is TGTGCCAGCAGCGTAGCCCCTAGCGGGAGTCAGGATGAGCAGTTCTTC.

V is TRBV12-3 or TRBV12-4 and J is TRBJ1-6; no clear D. V dropped 3 bases and J dropped 12 bases, with 9 bases sitting between them. CDR3 length: 12 amino acids. The chain's CDR3 is CASSFSPGPLHF. CDR3 DNA: TGTGCCAGCAGTTTTAGCCCGGGACCCCTCCACTTT.

CDR3 DNA sequence: TGCAGCGTTGCGGACAGCATGAACACTGAAGCTTTCTTT. Translating it yields CSVADSMNTEAFF. V usage is TRBV29-1 and J usage is TRBJ1-1, with a possible D match to TRBD1 (6 bases). Per the germline V gene, CDR1 is SQVTM and CDR2 is ANQGSEA. The CDR3 has 13 amino acids. Trimming pared 4 bases from V and 0 bases from J, leaving 9 bases between.

The chain carries TRBV5-4 and TRBJ2-1, with TRBD2 matching over 7 bases. This CDR3 comprises 15 residues. J was trimmed by 2 bases and V by 3 bases; bases with no gene match: 5. Germline CDR1 reads SGHNT; CDR2 reads YYREEE (reference sequence). CDR3 amino acids: CASSSSSGAYNEQFF. As DNA, the CDR3 is TGTGCCAGCAGCTCTTCTAGCGGAGCCTACAATGAGCAGTTCTTC.

The V and J genes are TRBV14 and TRBJ2-1; D uncertain. V was shortened by 4 bases and J by 4 bases, with 8 bases between the two germline ends. CDR1 SGHDN and CDR2 FVKESK come from the germline V gene. CDR3 size: 13 residues. DNA of the CDR3: TGTGCCAGCAGCCTGGGCCAGTACAATGAGCAGTTCTTC. Translating it yields CASSLGQYNEQFF.

This clone has just one count. The chain is built from TRBV15 and TRBJ1-5, with TRBD1 matching 7 bases. Germline lookup yields CDR1 LNHNV and CDR2 YYDKDF (reference sequence). The J segment lost 2 bases and the V segment lost 5 bases, leaving 6 bases of the junction unmatched. The CDR3 consists of 15 residues. In DNA form, the CDR3 reads TGTGCCACCAGCGAAGGGACAGTCGGCAATCAGCCCCAGCATTTT. Amino acids: CATSEGTVGNQPQHF. Supplemented by reference TRBV15 and TRBJ1-5, the full variable domain reads DAMVIQNPRYQVTQFGKPVTLSCSQTLNHNVMYWYQQKSSQAPKLLFHYYDKDFNNEADTPDNFQSRRPNTSFCFLDIRSPGLGDTAMYLCATSEGTVGNQPQHFGDGTRLSIL.

This clone was seen only a few times. The chain couples TRBV29-1 to TRBJ2-4; possible D gene TRBD1, 6 bases. Germline CDR1 and CDR2: SQVTM and ANQGSEA. This CDR3 comprises 12 residues. Deletions cut 6 bases from V and 3 bases from J, with 9 bases between. The CDR3: CSVTTGKNIQYF. CDR3 sequence (DNA): TGCAGCGTGACGACAGGCAAAAACATTCAGTACTTC.